Reported below is one T cell receptor beta chain. Its antigen is not yet known. No much larger clone exists at a distance of one base, and base qualities are not known. This sample is part of a study of cytotoxic CD8 clonotypes in ibrutinib-treated CLL (dated by TCRdb to 2020 to 2022). Notes on the research overall: The cohort included around 16 treatment-naive and roughly 10 relapsed/refractory patients; some 18 were IGHV unmutated. Responses were partial in around 25 patients and complete in 2; after median about 70 months follow-up, about 14 stayed in remission and 12 progressed. Response samples were obtained after a median of around 11 months of treatment, with a range of about 6 to 36 months. On average, each sample had roughly 250,000 productive templates and tens of thousands of productive rearrangements. Longitudinal samples were available for about 30% of the 86 trial participants. Cryopreserved peripheral blood mononuclear cells were obtained prior to treatment, at the time of response, and at either disease progression or sustained remission. Every remission and progressive disease sample was obtained while ibrutinib was still being received by the patients.

Measured from the cysteine to the phenylalanine, the CDR3 is 14 residues long. Only the CDR3 portion is preserved as DNA: 42 bases, with reading frame beginning at the first base. According to the germline V gene, CDR1 reads LGHNA and CDR2 reads YNFKEQ. V is shortened by 6 bases, J by 2 bases, and the region joining them spans 12 bases. Read against the paper, the sample's time point label means: eleven to twelve months on ibrutinib. For TCR beta library preparation, around 1.9 micrograms of genomic DNA were extracted from the cryopreserved PBMCs. Longitudinal blood samples from CLL patients on ibrutinib monotherapy were analyzed using high-throughput TCR beta sequencing. The patients took part in an open-label, single-center phase 2 trial of ibrutinib monotherapy. Study-wide conclusions, independent of this receptor: Baseline clonality was found to be higher than that of age-matched healthy donors and was strongly correlated with circulating CD8+ T-cell counts. Clonality rose at ibrutinib response, remained stable during sustained remission, and dropped back toward baseline at progression. Public clonotypes were rare and either shrank or stayed stable during treatment, and the rise in clonality at ibrutinib response reflected expansion of private clonotypes. Sampling times were not matched between patients in sustained remission and patients whose disease was progressing, and lymph node repertoires were not examined.

The goal of deep resolution MiSeq sequencing was a depth between 1 in 1 million and 1 in 200,000 T cells, and coverage averaged 10x per clonotype. The immunoSEQ hsTCRB Kit was used to generate TCR beta libraries. From the authors' description of their analysis: Data were analyzed with ImmunoSEQ Data Assistant and ImmunoSEQ Analyzer, with V, D and J genes assigned per IMGT definitions. Clonality, which ranges from 0 to 1, was calculated by subtracting the normalized Shannon entropy of productive rearrangement frequencies from one. Only overrepresented clonotypes making up at least 0.05% of each patient's repertoire were included in the public clonotype analysis. Repertoires from 10 to 15 age-matched healthy donors in immuneACCESS were used as clonality controls. TCRdb's version of the immuneACCESS table is confined to in-frame rearrangements and falls short of the full clone set. An unresolved V gene accounts for under half of the shortfall where checked; the remainder is of unknown origin. The V and J calls and clone size were taken over from that table, and D and trimming were inferred from the DNA. The sample has some 200,000 clones on record, 70% of them singletons. 5.5% to 7% of the sample rests with the top ten.

The chain uses TRBV4-2 and TRBJ2-3; the D region may be TRBD1 or TRBD2, each matching 5 bases equally. This clonotype was sampled from a human donor with chronic lymphocytic leukemia. The starting material was PBMCs, obtained after 12 months of ibrutinib treatment. CDR3 reads: CASSRGQATDTQYF. The bases are TGTGCCAGCAGTCGGGGCCAGGCCACAGATACGCAGTATTTT.